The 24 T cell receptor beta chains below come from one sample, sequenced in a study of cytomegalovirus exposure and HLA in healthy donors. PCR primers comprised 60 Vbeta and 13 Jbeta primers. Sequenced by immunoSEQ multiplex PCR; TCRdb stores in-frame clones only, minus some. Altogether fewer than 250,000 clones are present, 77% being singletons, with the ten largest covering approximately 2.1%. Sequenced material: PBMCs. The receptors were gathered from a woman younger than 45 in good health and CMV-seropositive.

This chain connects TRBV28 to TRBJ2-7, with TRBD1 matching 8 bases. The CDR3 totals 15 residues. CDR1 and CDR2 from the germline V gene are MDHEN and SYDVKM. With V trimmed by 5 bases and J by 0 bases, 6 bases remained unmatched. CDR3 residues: CASSLWTGSSYEQYF. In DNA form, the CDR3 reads TGTGCCAGCAGTCTTTGGACAGGGAGCTCCTACGAGCAGTACTTC.

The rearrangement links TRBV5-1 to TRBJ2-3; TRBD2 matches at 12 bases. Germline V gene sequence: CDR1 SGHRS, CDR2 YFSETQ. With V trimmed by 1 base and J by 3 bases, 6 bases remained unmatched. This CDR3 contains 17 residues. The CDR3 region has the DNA TGCGCCAGCAGCTTGACTAGCGGGGGGTTTCTTACAGATACGCAGTATTTT. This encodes CASSLTSGGFLTDTQYF.

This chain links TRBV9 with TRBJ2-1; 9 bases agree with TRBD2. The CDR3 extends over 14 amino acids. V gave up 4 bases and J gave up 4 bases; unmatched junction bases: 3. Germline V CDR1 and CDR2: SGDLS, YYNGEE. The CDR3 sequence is CASSRTSDYNEQFF. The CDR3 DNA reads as TGTGCCAGCAGCCGGACTAGCGATTACAATGAGCAGTTCTTC.

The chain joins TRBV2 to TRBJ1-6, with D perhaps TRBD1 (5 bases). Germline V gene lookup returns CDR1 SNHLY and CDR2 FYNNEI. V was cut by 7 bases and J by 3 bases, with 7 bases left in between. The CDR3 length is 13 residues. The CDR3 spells CASIQGYNSPLHF. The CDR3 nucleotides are TGTGCCAGCATCCAGGGCTATAATTCACCCCTCCACTTT.

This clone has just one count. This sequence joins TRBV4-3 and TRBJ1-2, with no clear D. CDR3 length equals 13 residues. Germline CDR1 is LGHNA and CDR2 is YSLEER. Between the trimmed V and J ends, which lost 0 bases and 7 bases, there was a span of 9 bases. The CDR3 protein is CASSQDRRAGYTF. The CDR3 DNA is TGCGCCAGCAGCCAAGATAGGAGGGCTGGCTACACCTTC.

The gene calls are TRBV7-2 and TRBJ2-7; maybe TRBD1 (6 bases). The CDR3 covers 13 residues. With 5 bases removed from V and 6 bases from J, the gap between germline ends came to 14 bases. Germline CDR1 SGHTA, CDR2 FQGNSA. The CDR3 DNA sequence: TGTGCCAGCAGCCAAAGGACAGTCAGCGAGCAGTACTTC. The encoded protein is CASSQRTVSEQYF.

DNA for the CDR3: TGTGCCAGCAGCTCCCAGGGAGGTCAGCCCCAGCATTTT. Protein sequence: CASSSQGGQPQHF. The chain joins TRBV7-9 to TRBJ1-5; weak D call: TRBD1 (5 bases). The V end was cut by 4 bases, the J end by 6 bases, with 10 bases between. Germline-derived CDR1 and CDR2 are SEHNR and FQNEAQ (reference sequence). The CDR3 runs to 13 residues. Looking up the rest from reference TRBV7-9 and TRBJ1-5 gives the full variable domain: DTGVSQNPRHKITKRGQNVTFRCDPISEHNRLYWYRQTLGQGPEFLTYFQNEAQLEKSRLLSDRFSAERPKGSFSTLEIQRTEQGDSAMYLCASSSQGGQPQHFGDGTRLSIL.

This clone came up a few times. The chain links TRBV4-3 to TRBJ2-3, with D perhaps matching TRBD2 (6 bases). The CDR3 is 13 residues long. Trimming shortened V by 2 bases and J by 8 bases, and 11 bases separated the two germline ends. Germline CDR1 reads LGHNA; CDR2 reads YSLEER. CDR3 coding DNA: TGCGCCAGCAGCCAACTGCTCGGGGGTACGCAGTATTTT. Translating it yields CASSQLLGGTQYF.

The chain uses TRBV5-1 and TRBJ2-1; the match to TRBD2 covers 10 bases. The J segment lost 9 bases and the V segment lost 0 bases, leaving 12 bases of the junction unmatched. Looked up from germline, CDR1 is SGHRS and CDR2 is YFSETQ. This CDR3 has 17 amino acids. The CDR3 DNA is TGCGCCAGCAGCTTGGTTCCTAGCGGGAGCCAAAGTCTTGAGCAGTTCTTC. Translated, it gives CASSLVPSGSQSLEQFF.

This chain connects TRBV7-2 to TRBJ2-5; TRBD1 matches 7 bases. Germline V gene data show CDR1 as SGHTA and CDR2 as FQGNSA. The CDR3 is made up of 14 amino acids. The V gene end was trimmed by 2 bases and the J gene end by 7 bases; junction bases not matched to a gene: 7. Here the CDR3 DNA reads TGTGCCAGCAGCTTATTAGGGGGCCCGGGGACCCAGTACTTC. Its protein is CASSLLGGPGTQYF.

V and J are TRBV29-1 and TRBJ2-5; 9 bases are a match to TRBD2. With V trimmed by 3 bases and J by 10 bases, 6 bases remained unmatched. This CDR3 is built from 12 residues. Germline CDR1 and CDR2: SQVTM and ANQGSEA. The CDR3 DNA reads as TGCAGCGTTGAGCGAGCGGGGGGATTCCAGTACTTC. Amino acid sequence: CSVERAGGFQYF.

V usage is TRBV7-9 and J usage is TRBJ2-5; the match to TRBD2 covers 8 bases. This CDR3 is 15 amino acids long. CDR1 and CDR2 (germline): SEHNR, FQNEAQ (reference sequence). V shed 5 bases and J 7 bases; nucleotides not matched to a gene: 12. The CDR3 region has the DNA TGTGCCAGCAGCCCAACTCAAGACGGGGGGGGGACCCAGTACTTC. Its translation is CASSPTQDGGGTQYF.

The DNA for the CDR3 is TGTGCCATCAACTTGGACAGGGCTGACGGCTACACCTTC. Amino acids: CAINLDRADGYTF. This chain connects TRBV10-3 to TRBJ1-2; 8 positions agree with TRBD1. Germline CDR1 and CDR2: ENHRY and SYGVKD. The V segment lost 7 bases and the J segment 8 bases; nucleotides outside the gene matches: 9. The CDR3 is 13 amino acids.

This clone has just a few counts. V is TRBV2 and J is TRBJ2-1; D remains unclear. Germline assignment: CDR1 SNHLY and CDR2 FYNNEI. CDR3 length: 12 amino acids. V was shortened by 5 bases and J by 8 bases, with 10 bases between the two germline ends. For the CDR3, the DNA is TGTGCCAGCAGTTATGTCGAGGATGAGCAGTTCTTC. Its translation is CASSYVEDEQFF. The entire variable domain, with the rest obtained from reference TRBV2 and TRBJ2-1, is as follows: EPEVTQTPSHQVTQMGQEVILRCVPISNHLYFYWYRQILGQKVEFLVSFYNNEISEKSEIFDDQFSVERPDGSNFTLKIRSTKLEDSAMYFCASSYVEDEQFFGPGTRLTVL.

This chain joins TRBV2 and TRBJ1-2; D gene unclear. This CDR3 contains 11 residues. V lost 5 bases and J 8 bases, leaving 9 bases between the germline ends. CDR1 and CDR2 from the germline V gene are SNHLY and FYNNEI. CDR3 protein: CASSPVRGYTF. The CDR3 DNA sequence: TGTGCCAGCAGTCCCGTGAGGGGCTACACCTTC.

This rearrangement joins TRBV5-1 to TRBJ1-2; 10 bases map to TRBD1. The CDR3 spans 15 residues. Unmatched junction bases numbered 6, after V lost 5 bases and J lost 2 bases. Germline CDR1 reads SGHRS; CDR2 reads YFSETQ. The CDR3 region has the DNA TGCGCCAGCAGAGGGTCGGACAGGGGGAACTATGGCTACACCTTC. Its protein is CASRGSDRGNYGYTF.

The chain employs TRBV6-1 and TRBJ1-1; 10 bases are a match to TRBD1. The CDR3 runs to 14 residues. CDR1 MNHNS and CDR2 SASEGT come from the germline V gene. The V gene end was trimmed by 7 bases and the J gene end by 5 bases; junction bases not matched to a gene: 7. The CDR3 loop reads CASTGTGESTEAFF. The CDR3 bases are TGTGCCAGCACTGGGACAGGGGAGTCTACTGAAGCTTTCTTT.

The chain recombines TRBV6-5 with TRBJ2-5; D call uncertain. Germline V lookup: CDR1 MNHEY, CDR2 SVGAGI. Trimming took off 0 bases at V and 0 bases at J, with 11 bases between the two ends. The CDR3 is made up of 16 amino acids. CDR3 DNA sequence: TGTGCCAGCAGTTACTCTCTTGTCCAGTACCAAGAGACCCAGTACTTC. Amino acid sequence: CASSYSLVQYQETQYF.

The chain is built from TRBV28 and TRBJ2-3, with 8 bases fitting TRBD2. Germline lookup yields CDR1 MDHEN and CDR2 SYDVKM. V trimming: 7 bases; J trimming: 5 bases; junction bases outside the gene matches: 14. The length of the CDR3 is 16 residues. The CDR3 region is CASKPSAAGVRDTQYF. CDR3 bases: TGTGCCAGCAAACCGTCGGCAGCGGGAGTTCGAGATACGCAGTATTTT.

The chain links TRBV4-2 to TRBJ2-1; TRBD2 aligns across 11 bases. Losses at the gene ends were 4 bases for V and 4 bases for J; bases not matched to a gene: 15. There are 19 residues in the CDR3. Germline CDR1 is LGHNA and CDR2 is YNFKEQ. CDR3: CASSRRTKTSGGSYNEQFF. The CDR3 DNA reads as TGTGCCAGCAGCCGCCGAACCAAAACTAGCGGGGGTAGTTACAATGAGCAGTTCTTC.

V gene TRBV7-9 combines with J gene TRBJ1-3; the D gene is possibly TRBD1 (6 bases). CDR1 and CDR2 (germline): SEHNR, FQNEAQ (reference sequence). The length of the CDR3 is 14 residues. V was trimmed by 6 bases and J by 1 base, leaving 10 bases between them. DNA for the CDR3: TGTGCCAGCAGGTTCCAGGGGTCTGGAAACACCATATATTTT. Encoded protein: CASRFQGSGNTIYF.

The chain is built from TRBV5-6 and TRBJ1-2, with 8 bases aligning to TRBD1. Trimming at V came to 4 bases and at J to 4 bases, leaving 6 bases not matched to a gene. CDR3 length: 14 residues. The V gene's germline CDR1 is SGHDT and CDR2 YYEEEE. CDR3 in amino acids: CASSPGQGSYGYTF. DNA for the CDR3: TGTGCCAGCAGCCCAGGACAGGGTTCCTATGGCTACACCTTC.

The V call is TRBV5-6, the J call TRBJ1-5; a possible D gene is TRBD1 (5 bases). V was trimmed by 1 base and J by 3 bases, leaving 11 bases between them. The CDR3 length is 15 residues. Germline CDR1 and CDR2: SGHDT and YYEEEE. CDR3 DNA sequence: TGTGCCAGCAGCTTGTGGGGACTGTTCAATCAGCCCCAGCATTTT. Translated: CASSLWGLFNQPQHF.

The chain's CDR3 is CASSRNRDEQYF. The CDR3, as DNA: TGTGCCAGCAGCAGAAACAGGGACGAGCAGTACTTC. The J gene is TRBJ2-7, the V gene TRBV11-2, with a possible D match to TRBD1 (6 bases). The germline V gene encodes CDR1 SGHAT and CDR2 FQNNGV. This CDR3 is 12 amino acids long. V was clipped by 5 bases and J by 5 bases, with 10 bases between them.